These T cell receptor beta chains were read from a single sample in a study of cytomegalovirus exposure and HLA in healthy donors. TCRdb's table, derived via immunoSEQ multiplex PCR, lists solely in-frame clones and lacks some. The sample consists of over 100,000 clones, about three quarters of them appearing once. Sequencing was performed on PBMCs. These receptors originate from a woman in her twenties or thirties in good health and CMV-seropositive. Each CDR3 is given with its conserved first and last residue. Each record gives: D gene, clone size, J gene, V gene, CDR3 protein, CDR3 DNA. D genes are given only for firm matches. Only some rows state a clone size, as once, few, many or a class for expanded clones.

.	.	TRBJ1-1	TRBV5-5	CASSLAYTEAFF	TGTGCCAGCAGCTTGGCGTACACTGAAGCTTTCTTT
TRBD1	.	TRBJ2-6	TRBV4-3	CASSQGLVAGGDSGANVLTF	TGCGCCAGCAGCCAAGGATTAGTAGCAGGGGGCGACTCTGGGGCCAACGTCCTGACTTTC
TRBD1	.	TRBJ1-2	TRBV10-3	CAISETGADGYTF	TGTGCCATCAGTGAGACAGGGGCGGATGGCTACACCTTC
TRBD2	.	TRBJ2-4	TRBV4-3	CASSVRTSGGPGDIQYF	TGCGCCAGCAGCGTTCGGACTAGCGGGGGCCCGGGGGACATTCAGTACTTC
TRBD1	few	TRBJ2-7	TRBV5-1	CASRATDRGFYEQYF	TGCGCCAGCAGGGCCACGGACAGGGGTTTCTACGAGCAGTACTTC
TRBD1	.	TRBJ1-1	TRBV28	CASSSPGQPNTEAFF	TGTGCCAGCAGTTCTCCGGGACAGCCTAACACTGAAGCTTTCTTT
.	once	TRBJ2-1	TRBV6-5	CASSSTGEGYNEQFF	TGTGCCAGCAGCTCCACCGGGGAAGGCTACAATGAGCAGTTCTTC
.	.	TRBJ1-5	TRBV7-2	CASSFQGNQPQHF	TGTGCCAGCAGCTTTCAGGGTAATCAGCCCCAGCATTTT
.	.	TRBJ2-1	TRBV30	CAWSTRAGYNEQFF	TGTGCCTGGAGTACCCGGGCGGGGTACAATGAGCAGTTCTTC
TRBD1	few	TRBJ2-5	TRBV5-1	CASSQGAPETQYF	TGCGCCAGCAGCCAGGGGGCCCCAGAGACCCAGTACTTC
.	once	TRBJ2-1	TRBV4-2	CASSPQGRGSVNEQFF	TGTGCCAGCAGCCCTCAGGGGCGGGGGTCCGTCAATGAGCAGTTCTTC
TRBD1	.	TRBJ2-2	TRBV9	CASSVEGQGTGELFF	TGTGCCAGCAGCGTAGAGGGACAGGGGACCGGGGAGCTGTTTTTT
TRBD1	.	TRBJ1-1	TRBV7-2	CASSHGTGDAFF	TGTGCCAGCAGTCACGGGACAGGGGATGCTTTCTTT
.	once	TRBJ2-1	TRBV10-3	CAISESSGSSYNEQFF	TGTGCCATCAGTGAGTCGAGTGGGAGCTCCTACAATGAGCAGTTCTTC
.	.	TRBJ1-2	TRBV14	CASSHSPHTGSDGYTF	TGTGCCAGCAGCCATAGTCCCCACACAGGTTCGGATGGCTACACCTTC
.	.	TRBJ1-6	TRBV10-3	CAISTGNSPLHF	TGTGCCATCAGTACGGGAAATTCACCCCTCCACTTT